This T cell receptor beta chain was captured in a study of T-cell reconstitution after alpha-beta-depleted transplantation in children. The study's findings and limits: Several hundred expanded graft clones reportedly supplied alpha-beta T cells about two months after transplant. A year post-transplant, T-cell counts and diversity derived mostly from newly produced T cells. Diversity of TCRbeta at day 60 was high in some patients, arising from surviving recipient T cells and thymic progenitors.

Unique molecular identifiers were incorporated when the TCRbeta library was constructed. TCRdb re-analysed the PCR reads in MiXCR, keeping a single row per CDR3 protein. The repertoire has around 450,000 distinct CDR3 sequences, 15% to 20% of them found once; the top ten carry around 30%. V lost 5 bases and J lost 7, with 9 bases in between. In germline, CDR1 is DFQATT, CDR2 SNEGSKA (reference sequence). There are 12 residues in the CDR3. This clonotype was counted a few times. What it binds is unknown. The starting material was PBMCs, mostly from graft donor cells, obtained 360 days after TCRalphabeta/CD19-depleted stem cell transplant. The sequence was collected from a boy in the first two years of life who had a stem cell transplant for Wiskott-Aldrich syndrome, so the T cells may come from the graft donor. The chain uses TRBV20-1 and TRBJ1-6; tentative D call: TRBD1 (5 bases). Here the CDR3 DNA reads TGCAGTGCTGGACACCTAAATTCACCCCTCCACTTT. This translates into CSAGHLNSPLHF.